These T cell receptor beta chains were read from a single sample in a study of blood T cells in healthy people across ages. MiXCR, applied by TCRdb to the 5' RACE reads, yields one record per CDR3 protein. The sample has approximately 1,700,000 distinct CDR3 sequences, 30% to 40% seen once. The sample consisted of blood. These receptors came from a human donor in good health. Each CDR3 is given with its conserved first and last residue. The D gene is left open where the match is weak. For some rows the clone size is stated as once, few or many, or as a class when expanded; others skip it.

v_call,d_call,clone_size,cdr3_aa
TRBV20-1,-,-,CSASSFPLQLSSYNEQFF
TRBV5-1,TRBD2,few,CASSLGSTSGLNIQYF
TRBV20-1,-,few,CSARPKKGHGFYSNQPQHF
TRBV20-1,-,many,CCAIRGANVLTF
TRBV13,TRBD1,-,CASSQGTGTDLASYNGQFF
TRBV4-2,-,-,CASSQDLLGVETQYF
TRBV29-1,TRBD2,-,CSVSRVLAGMYNEQFF
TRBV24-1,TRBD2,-,CATSDPGGPRYNEQFF
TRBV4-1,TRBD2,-,CASSPFAGGSYNEQFF
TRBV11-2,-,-,CASRVGGRYSEQFF
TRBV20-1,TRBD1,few,CSARTGALYEQYF
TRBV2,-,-,CASSLQGLSNQPQHF